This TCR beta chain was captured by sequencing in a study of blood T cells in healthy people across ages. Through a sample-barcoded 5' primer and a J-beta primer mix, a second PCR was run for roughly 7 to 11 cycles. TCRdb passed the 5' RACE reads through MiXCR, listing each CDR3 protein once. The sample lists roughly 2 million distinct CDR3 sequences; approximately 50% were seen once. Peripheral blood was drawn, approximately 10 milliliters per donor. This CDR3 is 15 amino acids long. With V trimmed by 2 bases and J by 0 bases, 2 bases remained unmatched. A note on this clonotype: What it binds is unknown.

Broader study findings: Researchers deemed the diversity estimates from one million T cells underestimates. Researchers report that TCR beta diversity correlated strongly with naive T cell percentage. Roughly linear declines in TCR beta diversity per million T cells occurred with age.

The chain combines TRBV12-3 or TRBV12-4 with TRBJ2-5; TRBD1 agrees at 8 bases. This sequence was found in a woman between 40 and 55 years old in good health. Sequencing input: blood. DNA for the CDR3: TGTGCCAGCAGTTTACCAGGGGGCCACCAAGAGACCCAGTACTTC. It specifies CASSLPGGHQETQYF.